These 7 T cell receptor beta chains share one sample of origin, sequenced in a study of blood T cell repertoires in COVID-19. The assay was immunoSEQ multiplex PCR, and TCRdb's table has in-frame clones only and misses some. This table has 85,000 to 110,000 clones, approximately 90% appearing once. The specimen was peripheral blood. Source of these receptors: a man aged 50 to 59 in a cohort sampled during active COVID-19.

V is TRBV5-6 and J is TRBJ2-1, with TRBD2 matching over 9 bases. The V and J ends lost 8 bases and 0 bases, in that order; junction bases with no gene match: 3. This CDR3 spans 14 amino acids. Germline V gives CDR1 SGHDT, CDR2 YYEEEE. In DNA form, the CDR3 reads TGTGCCAGGAGGGGACTAGCCTCCTACAATGAGCAGTTCTTC. Translated, it gives CARRGLASYNEQFF.

The chain has TRBV11-2 and TRBJ2-1, with D uncertain. Trimming left V 1 base short and J 2 bases short, with 9 bases between. Germline V gene data show CDR1 as SGHAT and CDR2 as FQNNGV. The CDR3 is 15 amino acids. Here the CDR3 DNA reads TGTGCCAGCAGCTTAGGCCGGTTAACCTACAATGAGCAGTTCTTC. Its translation is CASSLGRLTYNEQFF.

The rearrangement joins TRBV4-1 to TRBJ1-2; 7 positions match TRBD1. There are 14 residues in the CDR3. Germline loops: CDR1 MGHRA, CDR2 YSYEKL. J was trimmed by 4 bases and V by 4 bases; bases with no gene match: 6. This CDR3 reads CASSLDRVGYGYTF. The CDR3 bases are TGCGCCAGCAGCCTCGACAGGGTGGGCTATGGCTACACCTTC.

The gene calls are TRBV5-1 and TRBJ2-1, with a possible D match to TRBD1 (6 bases). Germline V lookup: CDR1 SGHRS, CDR2 YFSETQ. CDR3 length: 15 amino acids. Trimming removed 4 bases at V and 0 bases at J, with 11 bases between. In nucleotides, the CDR3 is TGCGCCAGCAGCCACAGGGCGTCCTCCTACAATGAGCAGTTCTTC. It specifies CASSHRASSYNEQFF.

The rearrangement links TRBV5-1 to TRBJ2-2, with TRBD1 matching 9 bases. The V gene end was trimmed by 3 bases and the J gene end by 5 bases; junction bases not matched to a gene: 5. Germline CDR1 reads SGHRS; CDR2 reads YFSETQ. The CDR3 extends over 15 amino acids. The CDR3 spells CASSSGQGLTGELFF. The CDR3, as DNA: TGCGCCAGCAGCTCAGGACAGGGGTTAACCGGGGAGCTGTTTTTT.

The CDR3 is CASSLEVAQPQHF. The CDR3 coding sequence is TGTGCCAGCAGCTTGGAAGTGGCTCAGCCCCAGCATTTT. The chain employs TRBV5-5 and TRBJ1-5; D unresolved. The CDR3 has 13 amino acids. Trimming took 0 bases from V and 6 from J, leaving 7 bases between them. Germline CDR1 is SGHKS and CDR2 is YYEKEE (reference sequence). Using reference TRBV5-5 and TRBJ1-5 for the parts outside the CDR3, the full variable domain is DAGVTQSPTHLIKTRGQQVTLRCSPISGHKSVSWYQQVLGQGPQFIFQYYEKEERGRGNFPDRFSARQFPNYSSELNVNALLLGDSALYLCASSLEVAQPQHFGDGTRLSIL.

This sequence joins TRBV6-5 and TRBJ1-6, with TRBD1 matching over 8 bases. Trimming at V came to 3 bases and at J to 6 bases, leaving 4 bases not matched to a gene. CDR1 MNHEY and CDR2 SVGAGI come from the germline V gene. CDR3 size: 15 residues. CDR3 in DNA: TGTGCCAGCAGTTATGCCAGGGGGCTTAATTCACCCCTCCACTTT. Its translation: CASSYARGLNSPLHF.